This T cell receptor (beta chain) is from a study of T cell repertoires in cytomegalovirus infection. Whole-study findings and limits: CMV carriers with the relevant HLA were identified by cumulative public TCR beta family frequency.

This clonotype was recorded a few times. The target antigen is unknown. Via MiXCR, TCRdb re-called the reads, giving one row per CDR3 protein. The data show around 750,000 distinct CDR3 sequences, less than 35% seen once. J was trimmed by 1 base and V by 5 bases; bases with no gene match: 13. CDR3 length: 17 amino acids. The receptor's source is a human donor in good health (CMV status not recorded). Some clones in this sample may be carry-over from other donors' samples. This chain uses TRBV12-3 or TRBV12-4 with TRBJ1-1, with TRBD1 matching 7 bases. The specimen comprised cultured CD8+ T cells from PBMCs, sampled from culture after CMV antigen stimulation. This chain's CDR3 is CASSTIYKTGSNTEAFF. The CDR3 DNA is TGTGCCAGCAGTACCATATACAAGACAGGGTCGAACACTGAAGCTTTCTTT.